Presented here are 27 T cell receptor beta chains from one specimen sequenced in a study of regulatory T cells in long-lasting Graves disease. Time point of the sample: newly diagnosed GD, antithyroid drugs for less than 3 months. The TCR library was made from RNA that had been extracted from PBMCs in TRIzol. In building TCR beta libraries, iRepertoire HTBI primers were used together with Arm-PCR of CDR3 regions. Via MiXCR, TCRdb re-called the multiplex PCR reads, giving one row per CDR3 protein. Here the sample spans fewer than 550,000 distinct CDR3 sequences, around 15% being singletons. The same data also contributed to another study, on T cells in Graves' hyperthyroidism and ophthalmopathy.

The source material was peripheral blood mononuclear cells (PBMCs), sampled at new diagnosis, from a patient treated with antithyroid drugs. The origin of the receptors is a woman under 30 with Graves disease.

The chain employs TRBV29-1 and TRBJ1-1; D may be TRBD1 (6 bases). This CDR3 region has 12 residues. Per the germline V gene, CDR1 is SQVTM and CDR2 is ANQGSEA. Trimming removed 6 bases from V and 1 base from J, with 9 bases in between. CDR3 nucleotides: TGCAGCGTACCGGGGGCGAACACTGAAGCTTTCTTT. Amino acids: CSVPGANTEAFF.

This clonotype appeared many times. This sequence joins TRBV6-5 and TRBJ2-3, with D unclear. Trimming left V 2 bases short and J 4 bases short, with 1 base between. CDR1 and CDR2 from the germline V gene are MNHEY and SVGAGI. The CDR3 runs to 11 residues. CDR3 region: CASSYADTQYF. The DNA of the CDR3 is TGTGCCAGCAGTTACGCAGATACGCAGTATTTT.

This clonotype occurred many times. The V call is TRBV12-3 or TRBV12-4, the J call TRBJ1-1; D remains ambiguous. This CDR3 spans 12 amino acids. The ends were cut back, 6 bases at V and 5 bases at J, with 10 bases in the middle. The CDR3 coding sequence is TGTGCCAGCAGCTTTTCCGGGACTGAAGCTTTCTTT. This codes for CASSFSGTEAFF.

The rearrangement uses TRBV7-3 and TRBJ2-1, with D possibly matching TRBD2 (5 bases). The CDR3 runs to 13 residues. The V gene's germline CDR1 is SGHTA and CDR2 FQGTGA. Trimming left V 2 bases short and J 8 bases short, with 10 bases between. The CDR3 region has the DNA TGTGCCAGCAGCTTATTTAGCGTGGATGAGCAGTTCTTC. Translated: CASSLFSVDEQFF. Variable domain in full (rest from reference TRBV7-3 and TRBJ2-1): GAGVSQTPSNKVTEKGKYVELRCDPISGHTALYWYRQSLGQGPEFLIYFQGTGAADDSGLPNDRFFAVRPEGSVSTLKIQRTERGDSAVYLCASSLFSVDEQFFGPGTRLTVL.

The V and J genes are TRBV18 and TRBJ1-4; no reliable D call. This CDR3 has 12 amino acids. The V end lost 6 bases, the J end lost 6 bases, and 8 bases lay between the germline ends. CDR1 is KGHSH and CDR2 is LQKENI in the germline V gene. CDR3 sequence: CASSPADEKLFF. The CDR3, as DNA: TGTGCCAGCTCTCCCGCGGATGAAAAACTGTTTTTT.

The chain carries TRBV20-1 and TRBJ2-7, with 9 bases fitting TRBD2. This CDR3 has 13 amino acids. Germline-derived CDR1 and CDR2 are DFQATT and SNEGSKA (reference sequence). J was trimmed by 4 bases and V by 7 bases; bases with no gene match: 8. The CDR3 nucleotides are TGCAGTGTCGGCGGGAGGGTCTGGTACGAGCAGTACTTC. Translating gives CSVGGRVWYEQYF.

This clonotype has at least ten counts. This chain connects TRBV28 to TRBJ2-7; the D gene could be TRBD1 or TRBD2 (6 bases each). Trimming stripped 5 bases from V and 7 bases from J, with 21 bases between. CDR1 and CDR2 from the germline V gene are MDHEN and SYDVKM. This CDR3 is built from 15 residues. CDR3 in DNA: TGTGCCAGCAGTCCATTAGGGGGGACGGTGTTTGAGCAGTACTTC. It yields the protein CASSPLGGTVFEQYF.

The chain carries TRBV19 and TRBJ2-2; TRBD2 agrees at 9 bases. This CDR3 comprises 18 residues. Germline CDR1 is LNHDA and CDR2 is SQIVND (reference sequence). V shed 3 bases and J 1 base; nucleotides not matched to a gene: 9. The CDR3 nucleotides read TGTGCCAGTAGTATTCAGAGCGGGAGGACCATGAACACCGGGGAGCTGTTTTTT. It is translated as CASSIQSGRTMNTGELFF. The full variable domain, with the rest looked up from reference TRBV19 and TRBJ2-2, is DGGITQSPKYLFRKEGQNVTLSCEQNLNHDAMYWYRQDPGQGLRLIYYSQIVNDFQKGDIAEGYSVSREKKESFPLTVTSAQKNPTAFYLCASSIQSGRTMNTGELFFGEGSRLTVL.

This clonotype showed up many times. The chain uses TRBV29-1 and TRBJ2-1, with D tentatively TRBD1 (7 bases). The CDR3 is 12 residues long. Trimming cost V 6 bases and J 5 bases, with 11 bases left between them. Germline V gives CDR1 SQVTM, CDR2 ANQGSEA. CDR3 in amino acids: CSVARGDNEQFF. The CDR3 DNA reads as TGCAGCGTCGCCAGGGGGGACAATGAGCAGTTCTTC.

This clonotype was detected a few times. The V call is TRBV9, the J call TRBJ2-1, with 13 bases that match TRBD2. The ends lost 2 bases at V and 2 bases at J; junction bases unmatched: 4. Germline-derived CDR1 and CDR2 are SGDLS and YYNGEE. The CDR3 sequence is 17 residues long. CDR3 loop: CASSVRLAGGPYNEQFF. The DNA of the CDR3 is TGTGCCAGCAGCGTGAGACTAGCGGGGGGCCCCTACAATGAGCAGTTCTTC.

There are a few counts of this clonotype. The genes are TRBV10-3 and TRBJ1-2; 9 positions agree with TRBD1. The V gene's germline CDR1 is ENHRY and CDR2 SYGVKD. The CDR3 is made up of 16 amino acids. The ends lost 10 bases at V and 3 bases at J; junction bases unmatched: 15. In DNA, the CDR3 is TGTGCCACACGAATAGGGCCGGGACAGGGCGACTATGGCTACACCTTC. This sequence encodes CATRIGPGQGDYGYTF.

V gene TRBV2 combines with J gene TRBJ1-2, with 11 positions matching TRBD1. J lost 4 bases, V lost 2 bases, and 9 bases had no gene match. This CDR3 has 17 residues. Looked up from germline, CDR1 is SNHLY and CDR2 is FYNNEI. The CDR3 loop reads CASSENLGDRGSYGYTF. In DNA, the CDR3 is TGTGCCAGCAGTGAAAACCTTGGGGACAGGGGGTCCTATGGCTACACCTTC.

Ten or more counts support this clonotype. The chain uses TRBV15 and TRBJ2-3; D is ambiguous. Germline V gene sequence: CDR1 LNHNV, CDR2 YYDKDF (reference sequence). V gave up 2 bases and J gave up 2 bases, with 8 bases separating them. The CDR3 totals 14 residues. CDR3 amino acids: CATSRSTTTDTQYF. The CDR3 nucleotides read TGTGCCACCAGCAGATCGACAACCACAGATACGCAGTATTTT. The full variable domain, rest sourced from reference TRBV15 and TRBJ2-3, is DAMVIQNPRYQVTQFGKPVTLSCSQTLNHNVMYWYQQKSSQAPKLLFHYYDKDFNNEADTPDNFQSRRPNTSFCFLDIRSPGLGDTAMYLCATSRSTTTDTQYFGPGTRLTVL.

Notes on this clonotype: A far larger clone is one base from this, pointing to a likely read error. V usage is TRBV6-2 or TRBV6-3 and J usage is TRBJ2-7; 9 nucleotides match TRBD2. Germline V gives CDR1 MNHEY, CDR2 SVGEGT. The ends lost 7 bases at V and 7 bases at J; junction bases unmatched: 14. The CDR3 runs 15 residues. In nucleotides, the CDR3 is TGTGCCAGCATCCTTAGCGGGAGCTCCTACAATGAGCAGTACTTC. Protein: CASILSGSSYNEQYF.

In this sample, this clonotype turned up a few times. The CDR3: CASSLDKGDGELFF. CDR3 sequence (DNA): TGTGCCAGCAGCTTGGACAAGGGGGACGGGGAGCTGTTTTTT. V usage is TRBV7-3 and J usage is TRBJ2-2, with TRBD1 as a possible D gene (6 bases). Germline assignment: CDR1 SGHTA and CDR2 FQGTGA. The CDR3 is 14 residues long. V shed 3 bases and J shed 7 bases, with 12 bases lying between them.

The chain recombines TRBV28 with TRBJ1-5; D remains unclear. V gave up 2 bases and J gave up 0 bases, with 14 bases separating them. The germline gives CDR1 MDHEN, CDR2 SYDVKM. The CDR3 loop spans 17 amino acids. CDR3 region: CASSLPRRMDSNQPQHF. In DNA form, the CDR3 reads TGTGCCAGCAGTTTACCCCGGCGGATGGATAGCAATCAGCCCCAGCATTTT.

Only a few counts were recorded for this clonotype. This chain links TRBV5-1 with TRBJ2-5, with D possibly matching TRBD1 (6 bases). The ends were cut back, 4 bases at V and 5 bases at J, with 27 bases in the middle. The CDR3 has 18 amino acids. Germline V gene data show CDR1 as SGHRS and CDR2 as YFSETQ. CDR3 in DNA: TGCGCCAGCAGCCACCACAGGGTCCGGGTAGGGTTCATGGAGACCCAGTACTTC. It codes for CASSHHRVRVGFMETQYF. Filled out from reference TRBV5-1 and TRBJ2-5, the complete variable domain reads KAGVTQTPRYLIKTRGQQVTLSCSPISGHRSVSWYQQTPGQGLQFLFEYFSETQRNKGNFPGRFSGRQFSNSRSEMNVSTLELGDSALYLCASSHHRVRVGFMETQYFGPGTRLLVL.

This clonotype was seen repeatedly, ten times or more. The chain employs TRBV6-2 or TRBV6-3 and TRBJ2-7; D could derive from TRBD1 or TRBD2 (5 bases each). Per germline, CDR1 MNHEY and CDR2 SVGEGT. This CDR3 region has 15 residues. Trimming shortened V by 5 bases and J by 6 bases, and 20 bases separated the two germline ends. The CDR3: CASSARGDPGGEQYF. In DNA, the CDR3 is TGTGCCAGCAGTGCCCGTGGGGACCCCGGTGGCGAGCAGTACTTC.

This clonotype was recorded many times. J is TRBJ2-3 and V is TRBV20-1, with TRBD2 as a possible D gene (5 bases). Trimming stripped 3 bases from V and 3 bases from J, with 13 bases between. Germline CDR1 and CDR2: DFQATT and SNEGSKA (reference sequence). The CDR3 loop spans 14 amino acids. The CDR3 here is CSASELVPTDTQYF. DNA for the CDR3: TGCAGTGCTAGCGAACTAGTCCCAACAGATACGCAGTATTTT.

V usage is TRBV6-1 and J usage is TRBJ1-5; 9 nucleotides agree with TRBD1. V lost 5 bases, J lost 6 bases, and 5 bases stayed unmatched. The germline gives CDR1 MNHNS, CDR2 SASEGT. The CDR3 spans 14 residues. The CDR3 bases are TGTGCCAGCAGTAGGACAGGGGATGGTCAGCCCCAGCATTTT. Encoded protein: CASSRTGDGQPQHF.

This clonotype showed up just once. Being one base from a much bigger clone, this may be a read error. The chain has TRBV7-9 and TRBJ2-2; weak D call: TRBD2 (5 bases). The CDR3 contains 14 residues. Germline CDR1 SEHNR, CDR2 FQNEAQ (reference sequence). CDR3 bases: TGTGCCAGCAGCTTATCGGCAGTCACCGGGGAGCTGGTTTTT. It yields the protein CASSLSAVTGELVF.

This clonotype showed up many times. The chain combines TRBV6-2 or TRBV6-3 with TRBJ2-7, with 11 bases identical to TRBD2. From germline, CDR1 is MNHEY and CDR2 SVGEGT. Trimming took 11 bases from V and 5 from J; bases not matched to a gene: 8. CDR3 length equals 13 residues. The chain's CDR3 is CAAGLAGGHEQYF. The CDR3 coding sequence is TGTGCCGCCGGGCTAGCGGGAGGACACGAGCAGTACTTC.

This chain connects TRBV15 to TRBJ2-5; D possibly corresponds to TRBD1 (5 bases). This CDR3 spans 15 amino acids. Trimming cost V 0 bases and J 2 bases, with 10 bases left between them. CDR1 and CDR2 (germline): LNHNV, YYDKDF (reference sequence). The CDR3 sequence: CATSRDPRGQETQYF. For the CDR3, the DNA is TGTGCCACCAGCAGAGATCCAAGGGGACAAGAGACCCAGTACTTC.

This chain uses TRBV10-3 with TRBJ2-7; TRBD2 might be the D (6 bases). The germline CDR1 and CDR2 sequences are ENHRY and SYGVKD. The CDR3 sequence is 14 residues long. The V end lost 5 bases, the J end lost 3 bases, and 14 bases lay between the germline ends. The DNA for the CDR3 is TGTGCCATCAGTAGCTTCGGAGGGAACTACGAGCAGTACTTC. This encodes CAISSFGGNYEQYF.

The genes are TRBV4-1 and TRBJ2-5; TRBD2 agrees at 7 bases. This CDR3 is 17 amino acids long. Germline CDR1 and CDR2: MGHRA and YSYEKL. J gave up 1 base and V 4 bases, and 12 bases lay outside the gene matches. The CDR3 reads CASSPSSAGVSQETQYF. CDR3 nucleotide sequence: TGCGCCAGCAGCCCCTCCTCTGCGGGAGTTTCCCAAGAGACCCAGTACTTC.

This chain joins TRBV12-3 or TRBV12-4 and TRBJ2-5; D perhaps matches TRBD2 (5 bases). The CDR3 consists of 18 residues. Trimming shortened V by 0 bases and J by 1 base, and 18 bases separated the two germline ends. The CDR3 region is CASSLANVEGSRQETQYF. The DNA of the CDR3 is TGTGCCAGCAGTTTAGCGAATGTCGAGGGCAGCCGCCAAGAGACCCAGTACTTC.

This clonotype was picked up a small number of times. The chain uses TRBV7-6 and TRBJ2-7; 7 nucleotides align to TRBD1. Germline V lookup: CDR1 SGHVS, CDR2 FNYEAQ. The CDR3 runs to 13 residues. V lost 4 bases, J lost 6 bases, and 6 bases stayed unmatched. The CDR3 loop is CASSYAGTAEQYF. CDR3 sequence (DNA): TGTGCCAGCAGCTACGCCGGGACAGCCGAGCAGTACTTC.